The 17 T cell receptor beta chains below all came from one sample that was sequenced in a study of CD8 T cells in ankylosing spondylitis. Using its own MiXCR run on the 5' RACE reads, TCRdb lists one record per CDR3 protein. Altogether roughly 150,000 distinct CDR3 sequences are present, roughly a third being singletons, with the ten largest covering approximately 6%. Sequencing input: synovial fluid, either unsorted or a sorted T cell fraction (not recorded which). These receptors all stem from a male donor with ankylosing spondylitis.

This clonotype turned up a few times. This chain links TRBV29-1 with TRBJ1-2; D gene uncertain. The CDR3 totals 12 residues. Per the germline V gene, CDR1 is SQVTM and CDR2 is ANQGSEA. V was cut by 6 bases and J by 3 bases, with 11 bases left in between. CDR3 in DNA: TGCAGCGTCTACTCAGGCGACTATGGCTACACCTTC. Amino acid sequence: CSVYSGDYGYTF. The whole variable domain, filled in from reference TRBV29-1 and TRBJ1-2, reads SAVISQKPSRDICQRGTSLTIQCQVDSQVTMMFWYRQQPGQSLTLIATANQGSEATYESGFVIDKFPISRPNLTFSTLTVSNMSPEDSSIYLCSVYSGDYGYTFGSGTRLTVV.

Only a few counts were recorded for this clonotype. V gene TRBV20-1 combines with J gene TRBJ2-5; 7 bases are shared with TRBD1. Germline V gene data show CDR1 as DFQATT and CDR2 as SNEGSKA (reference sequence). The length of the CDR3 is 14 residues. V shed 0 bases and J 5 bases; nucleotides not matched to a gene: 6. The CDR3 DNA reads TGCAGTGCTAGAGATCCGACAGGGCGTGAGACCCAGTACTTC. This codes for CSARDPTGRETQYF.

This clonotype was seen ten or more times. The rearrangement uses TRBV5-1 and TRBJ2-3; D is ambiguous. The CDR3 runs to 13 residues. Trimming left V 1 base short and J 3 bases short, with 6 bases between. Per germline, CDR1 SGHRS and CDR2 YFSETQ. The CDR3 DNA reads as TGCGCCAGCAGCTTGAAATGGACAGATACGCAGTATTTT. Translating it yields CASSLKWTDTQYF. The full variable domain, in which reference TRBV5-1 and TRBJ2-3 provide the parts outside the CDR3, is KAGVTQTPRYLIKTRGQQVTLSCSPISGHRSVSWYQQTPGQGLQFLFEYFSETQRNKGNFPGRFSGRQFSNSRSEMNVSTLELGDSALYLCASSLKWTDTQYFGPGTRLTVL.

This chain connects TRBV6-1 to TRBJ2-5; 13 bases map to TRBD2. The CDR3 is 15 residues long. The germline V gene has CDR1 MNHNS and CDR2 SASEGT. Germline trimming cut 6 bases from V and 8 bases from J; bases unmatched to any gene: 9. CDR3 in amino acids: CASSPGTSGISTQYF. The CDR3 DNA reads TGTGCCAGCAGCCCCGGGACTAGCGGGATAAGCACCCAGTACTTC.

The chain uses TRBV18 and TRBJ1-1; D call uncertain. This CDR3 has 13 amino acids. Trimming cost V 3 bases and J 1 base, with 6 bases left between them. CDR1 and CDR2 (germline): KGHSH, LQKENI. The CDR3 DNA follows: TGTGCCAGCTCACCTCAGAGGAACACTGAAGCTTTCTTT. It translates to CASSPQRNTEAFF.

This chain connects TRBV5-6 to TRBJ2-7; a weak D match, TRBD2 (5 bases). The CDR3 is 15 amino acids. V lost 2 bases and J lost 1, with 13 bases in between. Looked up from germline, CDR1 is SGHDT and CDR2 is YYEEEE. CDR3 nucleotide sequence: TGTGCCAGCAGCTTTCGCGGACTCGGATCCTACGAGCAGTACTTC. As protein: CASSFRGLGSYEQYF.

There are a few counts of this clonotype. One junction end disagrees with the germline gene, perhaps due to a read error. This chain joins TRBV20-1 and TRBJ2-7, with D hard to call. Germline CDR1 reads DFQATT; CDR2 reads SNEGSKA (reference sequence). The CDR3 is 11 amino acids. CDR3 amino acids: CSARVGYEQYF. The CDR3 DNA is TGCAGTGCAAGAGTGGGCTACGAGCAGTACTTC.

This chain links TRBV28 with TRBJ2-6; 8 positions agree with TRBD2. Germline V gene data show CDR1 as MDHEN and CDR2 as SYDVKM. The CDR3 runs to 19 residues. J gave up 0 bases and V 3 bases, and 10 bases lay outside the gene matches. As DNA, the CDR3 is TGTGCCAGCAGTTTGAGGGGCCTAGCGGGTCCCTCTGGGGCCAACGTCCTGACTTTC. It translates to CASSLRGLAGPSGANVLTF.

This clonotype was counted between two and nine times. J is TRBJ2-7 and V is TRBV12-3 or TRBV12-4, with a tentative D call TRBD1 (6 bases). V lost 5 bases, J lost 1 base, and 9 bases lay in between. CDR3 length equals 13 residues. The DNA for the CDR3 is TGTGCCAGCAGTCCGACAGGTTCCTACGAGCAGTACTTC. Translated: CASSPTGSYEQYF.

This clonotype was seen ten or more times. This chain connects TRBV6-1 to TRBJ1-5; possible D gene TRBD1, 6 bases. Germline V gene data show CDR1 as MNHNS and CDR2 as SASEGT. V was shortened by 7 bases and J by 1 base, with 11 bases between the two germline ends. The CDR3 contains 14 residues. Written as DNA, the CDR3 is TGTGCCAGCAAGAATGGACAGAGCAATCAGCCCCAGCATTTT. Protein product: CASKNGQSNQPQHF.

This clonotype has more than one count but fewer than ten. The chain combines TRBV6-1 with TRBJ1-1; 7 bases agree with TRBD1. Germline CDR1 reads MNHNS; CDR2 reads SASEGT. The ends lost 8 bases at V and 7 bases at J; junction bases unmatched: 19. The CDR3 is made up of 16 amino acids. The CDR3 DNA is TGTGCCAGCGCTTCAAATTGGCAGGGGGGCACCGGTGAAGCTTTCTTT. Translation: CASASNWQGGTGEAFF.

In this sample, this clonotype turned up a few times. The chain combines TRBV7-2 with TRBJ2-1, with D possibly called TRBD1 or TRBD2 (5 bases each). Germline-derived CDR1 and CDR2 are SGHTA and FQGNSA. Trimming removed 1 base at V and 8 bases at J, with 18 bases between. The CDR3 consists of 16 residues. DNA for the CDR3: TGTGCCAGCAGCTTAGGTCTAGGGACCCCCAGGGATGAGCAGTTCTTC. Amino acid sequence: CASSLGLGTPRDEQFF.

The chain has TRBV7-6 and TRBJ2-1, with no clear D. CDR3 length equals 12 residues. V lost 2 bases and J lost 7, with 6 bases in between. CDR1 and CDR2 from the germline V gene are SGHVS and FNYEAQ. CDR3 region: CASSLLANEQFF. CDR3 DNA sequence: TGTGCCAGCAGCTTATTAGCTAATGAGCAGTTCTTC.

This clonotype was observed a handful of times. The chain links TRBV18 to TRBJ1-5; 10 bases agree with TRBD1. CDR3 length equals 15 residues. V shed 2 bases, J shed 4 bases, and the junction held 2 bases outside the gene matches. The germline V gene encodes CDR1 KGHSH and CDR2 LQKENI. The CDR3 nucleotides are TGTGCCAGCTCACCAACGGGACAGGGGAATCAGCCCCAGCATTTT. Translation gives CASSPTGQGNQPQHF. Variable domain in full (rest from reference TRBV18 and TRBJ1-5): NAGVMQNPRHLVRRRGQEARLRCSPMKGHSHVYWYRQLPEEGLKFMVYLQKENIIDESGMPKERFSAEFPKEGPSILRIQQVVRGDSAAYFCASSPTGQGNQPQHFGDGTRLSIL.

This clonotype was seen a handful of times. The chain couples TRBV7-9 to TRBJ1-1, with no clear D. CDR1 SEHNR and CDR2 FQNEAQ come from the germline V gene (reference sequence). V was pared by 5 bases and J by 7 bases, with 14 bases between. The CDR3 is made up of 13 amino acids. CDR3 nucleotides: TGTGCCAGCAGCGCCCGGGCCCGAAGTGAAGCTTTCTTT. Translated: CASSARARSEAFF.

The J gene is TRBJ1-1, the V gene TRBV6-2 or TRBV6-3; D uncertain. Looked up from germline, CDR1 is MNHEY and CDR2 is SVGEGT. V lost 8 bases to trimming and J lost 0 bases, with 13 bases between them. There are 14 residues in the CDR3. The CDR3, as DNA: TGTGCCAGCTCGATGGCCATTCTGAACACTGAAGCTTTCTTT. Translating gives CASSMAILNTEAFF.

There are many counts of this clonotype. This chain joins TRBV12-3 or TRBV12-4 and TRBJ2-6; a weak D match, TRBD1 (5 bases). The CDR3 covers 15 residues. Trimming took off 7 bases at V and 4 bases at J, with 14 bases between the two ends. The CDR3 nucleotides read TGTGCCAGCACCGCTGCAGGGTCCGGGGCCAACGTCCTGACTTTC. This codes for CASTAAGSGANVLTF.